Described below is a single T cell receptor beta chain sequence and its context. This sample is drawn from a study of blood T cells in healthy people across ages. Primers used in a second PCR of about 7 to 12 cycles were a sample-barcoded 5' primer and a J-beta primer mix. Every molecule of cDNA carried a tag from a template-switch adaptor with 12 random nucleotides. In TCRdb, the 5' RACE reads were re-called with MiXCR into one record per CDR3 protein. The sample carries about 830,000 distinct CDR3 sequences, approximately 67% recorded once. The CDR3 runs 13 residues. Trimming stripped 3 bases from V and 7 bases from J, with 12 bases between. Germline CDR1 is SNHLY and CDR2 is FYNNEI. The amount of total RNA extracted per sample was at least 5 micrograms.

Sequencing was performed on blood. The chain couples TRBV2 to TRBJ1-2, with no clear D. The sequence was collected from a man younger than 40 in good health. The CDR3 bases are TGTGCCAGCAGTGATTGGTCAGCGGCTGGCTACACCTTC. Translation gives CASSDWSAAGYTF.